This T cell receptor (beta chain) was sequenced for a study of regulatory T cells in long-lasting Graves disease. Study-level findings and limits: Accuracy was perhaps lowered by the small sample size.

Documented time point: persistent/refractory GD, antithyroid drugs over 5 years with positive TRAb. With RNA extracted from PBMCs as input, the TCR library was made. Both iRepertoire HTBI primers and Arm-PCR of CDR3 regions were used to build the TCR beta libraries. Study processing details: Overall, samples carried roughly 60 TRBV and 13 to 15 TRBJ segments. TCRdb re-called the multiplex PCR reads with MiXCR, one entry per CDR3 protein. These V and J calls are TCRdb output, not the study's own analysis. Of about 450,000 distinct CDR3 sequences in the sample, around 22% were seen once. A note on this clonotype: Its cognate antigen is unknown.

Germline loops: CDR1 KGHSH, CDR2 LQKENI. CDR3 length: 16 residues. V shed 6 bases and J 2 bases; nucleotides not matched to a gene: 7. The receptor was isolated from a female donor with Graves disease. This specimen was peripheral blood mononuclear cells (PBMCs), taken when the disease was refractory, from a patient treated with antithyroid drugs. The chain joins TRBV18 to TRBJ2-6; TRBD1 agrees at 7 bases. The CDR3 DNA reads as TGTGCCAGCTCGTACAAGGGGGCCCCTGGGGCCAACGTCCTGACTTTC. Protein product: CASSYKGAPGANVLTF.